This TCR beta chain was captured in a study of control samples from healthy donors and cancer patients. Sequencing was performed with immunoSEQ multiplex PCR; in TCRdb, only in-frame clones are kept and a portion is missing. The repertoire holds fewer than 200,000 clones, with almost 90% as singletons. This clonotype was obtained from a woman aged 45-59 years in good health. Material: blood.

The DNA for the CDR3 is TGTGCCAGCAGCGAAAGGGGGGGCGGGGAGACCCAGTACTTC. It specifies CASSERGGGETQYF. J is TRBJ2-5 and V is TRBV3-1 (or the pseudogene TRBV3-2), with D possibly being TRBD2 (7 bases). The V gene lost 5 bases and the J gene lost 5 bases, with 15 bases spanning the gap. The CDR3 length is 14 residues. Germline V lookup: CDR1 LGHDT, CDR2 YNNKEL (reference sequence).